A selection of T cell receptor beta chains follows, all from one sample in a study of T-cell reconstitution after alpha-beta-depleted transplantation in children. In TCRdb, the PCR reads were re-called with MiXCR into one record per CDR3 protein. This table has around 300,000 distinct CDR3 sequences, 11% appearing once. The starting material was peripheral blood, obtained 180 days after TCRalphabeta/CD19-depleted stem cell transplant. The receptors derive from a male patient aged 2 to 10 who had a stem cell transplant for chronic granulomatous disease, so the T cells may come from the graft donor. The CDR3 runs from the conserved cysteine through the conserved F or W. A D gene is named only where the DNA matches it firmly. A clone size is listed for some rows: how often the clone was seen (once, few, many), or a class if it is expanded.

cdr3_nt: TGCGCCAGCAGCTTGGAACTAGCGGGATGGGGGGGTGAGCAGTTCTTC; cdr3_aa: CASSLELAGWGGEQFF; v_call: TRBV5-1; clone_size: medium-sized; cdr3_length: 16; j_call: TRBJ2-1; d_call: TRBD2
cdr3_nt: TGTGCCAGCAGCCCCTACTGGCGGGGGGGCCAAGAGACCCAGTACTTC; cdr3_aa: CASSPYWRGGQETQYF; v_call: TRBV7-6; clone_size: many; cdr3_length: 16; j_call: TRBJ2-5; d_call: TRBD2
cdr3_nt: TGTGCCAGCACCTCCCTCGCGGGACCCCCCCAAGAGACCCAGTACTTC; cdr3_aa: CASTSLAGPPQETQYF; v_call: TRBV12-3/TRBV12-4; clone_size: many; cdr3_length: 16; j_call: TRBJ2-5; d_call: -
cdr3_nt: TGTGCCAGCAGCAAGGACAGAAAAGAGACCCAGTACTTC; cdr3_aa: CASSKDRKETQYF; v_call: TRBV21-1; clone_size: many; cdr3_length: 13; j_call: TRBJ2-5; d_call: -
cdr3_nt: TGTGCCAGTACTCCAATCTTTCGTGGCACAGATACGCAGTATTTT; cdr3_aa: CASTPIFRGTDTQYF; v_call: TRBV19; clone_size: -; cdr3_length: 15; j_call: TRBJ2-3; d_call: -
cdr3_nt: TGTGCCAGCAGCTTCCTACAGACTAGCGGGGGGTACAATGAGCAGTTCTTC; cdr3_aa: CASSFLQTSGGYNEQFF; v_call: TRBV5-6; clone_size: many; cdr3_length: 17; j_call: TRBJ2-1; d_call: TRBD2
cdr3_nt: TGTGCCAGCAGTCGGGCCCTAAGCACCGGGGAGCTGTTTTTT; cdr3_aa: CASSRALSTGELFF; v_call: TRBV3-1; clone_size: many; cdr3_length: 14; j_call: TRBJ2-2; d_call: -
cdr3_nt: TGCGCCAGCAAGGCGGACTATGGCTACACCTTC; cdr3_aa: CASKADYGYTF; v_call: TRBV5-1; clone_size: many; cdr3_length: 11; j_call: TRBJ1-2; d_call: -
cdr3_nt: TGTGCCAGCAGCGGGACAGGGGGGAGCCCTGAAGCTTTCTTT; cdr3_aa: CASSGTGGSPEAFF; v_call: TRBV11-2; clone_size: -; cdr3_length: 14; j_call: TRBJ1-1; d_call: TRBD1
cdr3_nt: TGTGCCAGCTCACCTATGGGACAGGTAGTCAATGAGCAGTTCTTC; cdr3_aa: CASSPMGQVVNEQFF; v_call: TRBV18; clone_size: many; cdr3_length: 15; j_call: TRBJ2-1; d_call: TRBD1
cdr3_nt: TGCAGTGCTAGAGATGTGGGAGGCAGGGGAGAGACCCAGTACTTC; cdr3_aa: CSARDVGGRGETQYF; v_call: TRBV20-1; clone_size: many; cdr3_length: 15; j_call: TRBJ2-5; d_call: -
cdr3_nt: TGTGCCATCACCGGCGGGGGGCAGGTCAATGAGCAGTTCTTC; cdr3_aa: CAITGGGQVNEQFF; v_call: TRBV10-3; clone_size: many; cdr3_length: 14; j_call: TRBJ2-1; d_call: TRBD2
cdr3_nt: TGTGACGGGACTAGCGGGAGGTTTAATGAGCAGTTCTTC; cdr3_aa: CDGTSGRFNEQFF; v_call: TRBV5-8; clone_size: many; cdr3_length: 13; j_call: TRBJ2-1; d_call: TRBD2
cdr3_nt: TGTGCCAGCATCAAGGAAAGGCTCACTGAAGCTTTCTTT; cdr3_aa: CASIKERLTEAFF; v_call: TRBV7-2; clone_size: many; cdr3_length: 13; j_call: TRBJ1-1; d_call: -
cdr3_nt: TGTGCCAGCAGTCCCTCAACAGTAGCCGCTAGCAATCAGCCCCAGCATTTT; cdr3_aa: CASSPSTVAASNQPQHF; v_call: TRBV12-3/TRBV12-4; clone_size: few; cdr3_length: 17; j_call: TRBJ1-5; d_call: -
cdr3_nt: TGTGCCAGTAATACACGGGACAGGGCTTATAGCAATCAGCCCCAGCATTTT; cdr3_aa: CASNTRDRAYSNQPQHF; v_call: TRBV19; clone_size: -; cdr3_length: 17; j_call: TRBJ1-5; d_call: TRBD1
cdr3_nt: TGTGCCAGCAGCCCAGGGACGGAATACAATGAGCAGTTCTTC; cdr3_aa: CASSPGTEYNEQFF; v_call: TRBV7-9; clone_size: many; cdr3_length: 14; j_call: TRBJ2-1; d_call: -
cdr3_nt: TGTGCCAGCAGCCGACCGCAGGGCTGGAATTCACCCCTCCACTTT; cdr3_aa: CASSRPQGWNSPLHF; v_call: TRBV7-9; clone_size: many; cdr3_length: 15; j_call: TRBJ1-6; d_call: -
cdr3_nt: TGCGCCAGCAGAGAGACTCCCAGGCGTGGTGAGCAGTACTTC; cdr3_aa: CASRETPRRGEQYF; v_call: TRBV5-1; clone_size: many; cdr3_length: 14; j_call: TRBJ2-7; d_call: -
cdr3_nt: TGTGCCAGCAGCCAACTCTATGGCTACACCTTC; cdr3_aa: CASSQLYGYTF; v_call: TRBV7-9; clone_size: many; cdr3_length: 11; j_call: TRBJ1-2; d_call: -
cdr3_nt: TGCGCCAGCAGCTTGATCCCCACAGGGTTCACCGGGGAGCTGTTTTTT; cdr3_aa: CASSLIPTGFTGELFF; v_call: TRBV5-1; clone_size: many; cdr3_length: 16; j_call: TRBJ2-2; d_call: -
cdr3_nt: TGTGCCAGCAGTGAACAGCCCGCCTCAGGGAATGAAAAACTGTTTTTT; cdr3_aa: CASSEQPASGNEKLFF; v_call: TRBV2; clone_size: many; cdr3_length: 16; j_call: TRBJ1-4; d_call: -
cdr3_nt: TGCGCCAGCAGCTTAGGCTATCTCTACGAGCAGTACTTC; cdr3_aa: CASSLGYLYEQYF; v_call: TRBV5-1; clone_size: many; cdr3_length: 13; j_call: TRBJ2-7; d_call: -
cdr3_nt: TGCAGCGTGCCAGGGACGGGACTTCCTAGGGAGCAGTTCTTC; cdr3_aa: CSVPGTGLPREQFF; v_call: TRBV29-1; clone_size: many; cdr3_length: 14; j_call: TRBJ2-1; d_call: -
cdr3_nt: TGTGCCAGCAGCCCGTCTGTTAGGGGAATCACAGATACGCAGTATTTT; cdr3_aa: CASSPSVRGITDTQYF; v_call: TRBV5-5; clone_size: many; cdr3_length: 16; j_call: TRBJ2-3; d_call: -
cdr3_nt: TGTGCCAGCAGCCGTAGACAGTCCGGACGGTGGGGGAGTTGGGAGCTGTTTTTT; cdr3_aa: CASSRRQSGRWGSWELFF; v_call: TRBV11-1; clone_size: -; cdr3_length: 18; j_call: TRBJ2-2; d_call: -
cdr3_nt: TGTGCCAGCCGCTTCTGGGGGCGAGGAGAAGCTTTCTTT; cdr3_aa: CASRFWGRGEAFF; v_call: TRBV12-3/TRBV12-4; clone_size: few; cdr3_length: 13; j_call: TRBJ1-1; d_call: -
cdr3_nt: TGTGCTAGTGGTTTGCACCCCCCGGAGACCCAGTACTTC; cdr3_aa: CASGLHPPETQYF; v_call: TRBV12-5; clone_size: few; cdr3_length: 13; j_call: TRBJ2-5; d_call: -
cdr3_nt: TGCGCCAGCAGGCTTGGGTCCGGGGGGGGACGGATGAGCACAGATACGCAGTATTTT; cdr3_aa: CASRLGSGGGRMSTDTQYF; v_call: TRBV5-1; clone_size: many; cdr3_length: 19; j_call: TRBJ2-3; d_call: TRBD2
cdr3_nt: TGTGCCAGCAGCTTACGGGGACAGCTAGAAGCTTTCTTT; cdr3_aa: CASSLRGQLEAFF; v_call: TRBV7-3; clone_size: medium-sized; cdr3_length: 13; j_call: TRBJ1-1; d_call: TRBD1
cdr3_nt: TGTGCCAGCAGCTTACTAGTCGCGAGAGAGACCCAGTACTTC; cdr3_aa: CASSLLVARETQYF; v_call: TRBV7-9; clone_size: many; cdr3_length: 14; j_call: TRBJ2-5; d_call: -
cdr3_nt: TGCAGTGCAGAAAAAGAGGGGGGTGAAGCTTTCTTT; cdr3_aa: CSAEKEGGEAFF; v_call: TRBV20-1; clone_size: many; cdr3_length: 12; j_call: TRBJ1-1; d_call: -